This T cell receptor (beta chain) is from a study of T cells after yellow fever vaccination. Study-wide points: A faster peak, day 5 versus 15, was reached by the weaker secondary response. Most clones from primary vaccination resurfaced after the booster (around 97% CD4, 75% to 90% CD8). Abundant bulk-derived clonotypes could contaminate FACS-sorted repertoires.

On this clonotype itself: Its antigen is currently unknown.

The germline gives CDR1 DFQATT, CDR2 SNEGSKA (reference sequence). Trimming removed 5 bases from V and 6 bases from J, with 17 bases in between. The CDR3 sequence is 13 residues long. Template-switching 5'RACE yielded the TCR cDNA; a universal primer site and UMIs were added in the process. Each CDR3 protein is one row after TCRdb ran MiXCR on the 5' RACE reads. The sample includes around 610,000 distinct CDR3 sequences, 13% of them seen just once. The TCR originated in a young man who received the YFV17D yellow fever vaccine. The material was PBMCs, obtained on the day of the yellow fever booster vaccination. The chain links TRBV20-1 to TRBJ2-7; D call uncertain. The DNA of the CDR3 is TGCAGTGCTTGGGCATCAGAGGTAGGCGAGCAGTACTTC. Translated: CSAWASEVGEQYF.